This passage covers 2 T cell receptor beta chains from one sample sequenced in a study of blood T cell repertoires in COVID-19. Produced via immunoSEQ multiplex PCR; TCRdb's table is partial and in-frame only. The repertoire holds over 120,000 clones, with about 80% as singletons. The sample comprised peripheral blood. The source is an elderly woman with acute or convalescent COVID-19.

Only a few counts were recorded for this clone. The CDR3 DNA reads as TGTGCCAGCAGTCCTCTTGACAGGGGCGGTAGTGGCTACACCTTC. Translating it yields CASSPLDRGGSGYTF. The rearrangement uses TRBV3-1 (or the pseudogene TRBV3-2) and TRBJ1-2; TRBD1 aligns across 8 bases. Trimming removed 6 bases from V and 7 bases from J; junction bases left unmatched: 13. The V gene's germline CDR1 is LGHDT and CDR2 YNNKEL (reference sequence). The CDR3 spans 15 residues.

The J gene is TRBJ1-4, the V gene TRBV5-6, with D maybe TRBD1 (5 bases). CDR3 size: 15 residues. Trimming pared 0 bases from V and 0 bases from J, leaving 6 bases between. Looked up from germline, CDR1 is SGHDT and CDR2 is YYEEEE. CDR3 sequence reads: CASSLVGATNEKLFF. The CDR3 coding sequence is TGTGCCAGCAGCTTGGTAGGGGCAACTAATGAAAAACTGTTTTTT.